This record concerns one TCR beta chain sequence. The sample belongs to a study of blood T cell repertoires in COVID-19. Libraries were prepared by immunoSEQ multiplex PCR; TCRdb keeps only in-frame clonotypes and omits some of them. Among under 250,000 clones listed, approximately 83% were seen once. The TCR was taken from an older woman with acute or convalescent COVID-19. Material: peripheral blood.

The CDR3 DNA is TGTGCCAGCAGCTTAAGGGAGGGAGGTGGGGACAGGGAGCAGTATTTT. Translating it yields CASSLREGGGDREQYF. V is TRBV7-3 and J is TRBJ2-3; TRBD1 matches at 9 bases. The junction had 13 bases not matched to a gene; V was cut back by 1 base and J by 11 bases. CDR3 size: 16 residues. CDR1 and CDR2 from the germline V gene are SGHTA and FQGTGA. Drawing the rest from reference TRBV7-3 and TRBJ2-3, the complete variable domain is GAGVSQTPSNKVTEKGKYVELRCDPISGHTALYWYRQSLGQGPEFLIYFQGTGAADDSGLPNDRFFAVRPEGSVSTLKIQRTERGDSAVYLCASSLREGGGDREQYFGPGTRLTVL.